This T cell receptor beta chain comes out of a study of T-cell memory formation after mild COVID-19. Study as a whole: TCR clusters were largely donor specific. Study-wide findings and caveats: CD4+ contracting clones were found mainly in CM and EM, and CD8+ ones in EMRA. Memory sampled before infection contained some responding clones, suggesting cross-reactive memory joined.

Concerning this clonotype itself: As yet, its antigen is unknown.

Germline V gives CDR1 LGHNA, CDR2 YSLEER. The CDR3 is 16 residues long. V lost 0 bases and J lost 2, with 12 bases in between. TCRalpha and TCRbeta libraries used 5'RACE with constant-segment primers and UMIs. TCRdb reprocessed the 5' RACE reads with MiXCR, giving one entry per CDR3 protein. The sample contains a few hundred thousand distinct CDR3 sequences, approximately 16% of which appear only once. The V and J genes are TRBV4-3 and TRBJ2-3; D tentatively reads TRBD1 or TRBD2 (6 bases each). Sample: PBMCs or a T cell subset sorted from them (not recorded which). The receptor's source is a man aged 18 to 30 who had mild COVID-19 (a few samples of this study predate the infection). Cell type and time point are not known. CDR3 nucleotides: TGCGCCAGCAGCCAAGAGTGGGGGGCTACCACAGATACGCAGTATTTT. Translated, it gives CASSQEWGATTDTQYF.